Shown below are 17 T cell receptor beta chains from a single sample sequenced in a study of blood T cell repertoires in COVID-19. Data came from immunoSEQ multiplex PCR; TCRdb stores just in-frame clones and leaves some out. The table includes about 380,000 clones, 85% to 90% detected once. The sequenced sample consisted of PBMCs or T cells enriched from blood (not recorded which). These receptors were taken from a woman aged 18-29 years who had recovered from COVID-19.

The J gene is TRBJ2-7, the V gene TRBV4-2; 9 nucleotides align to TRBD1. This CDR3 is built from 16 residues. Germline trimming cut 0 bases from V and 2 bases from J; bases unmatched to any gene: 5. Germline CDR1 LGHNA, CDR2 YNFKEQ. The CDR3 DNA reads TGTGCCAGCAGCCAAGATATTCGACAGGGGGCCTACGAGCAGTACTTC. It specifies CASSQDIRQGAYEQYF.

The chain uses TRBV7-8 and TRBJ2-2; D might be TRBD1 (5 bases). The CDR3 extends over 14 amino acids. V lost 5 bases and J 5 bases, leaving 12 bases between the germline ends. Germline assignment: CDR1 SGHVS and CDR2 FQNEAQ. The CDR3 region has the DNA TGTGCCAGCAGCCTTGACAGAACGACCGGGGAGCTGTTTTTT. This encodes CASSLDRTTGELFF.

This clone appeared once. The chain couples TRBV5-1 to TRBJ2-7, with TRBD2 as a possible D gene (6 bases). Looked up from germline, CDR1 is SGHRS and CDR2 is YFSETQ. With 4 bases removed from V and 3 bases from J, the gap between germline ends came to 17 bases. The CDR3 contains 15 residues. The CDR3 here is CASSHSGTGLYEQYF. CDR3 DNA: TGCGCCAGCAGCCACTCCGGGACTGGGCTCTACGAGCAGTACTTC.

The genes are TRBV4-2 and TRBJ2-3, with TRBD2 identical over 9 bases. The CDR3 loop spans 17 amino acids. The V and J ends lost 2 bases and 2 bases, in that order; junction bases with no gene match: 8. From germline, CDR1 is LGHNA and CDR2 YNFKEQ. CDR3 amino acids: CASSQLKTSGPTDTQYF. The CDR3 region has the DNA TGTGCCAGCAGCCAACTGAAGACTAGCGGACCCACAGATACGCAGTATTTT.

The J gene is TRBJ1-4, the V gene TRBV18; TRBD1 agrees at 7 bases. V was clipped by 6 bases and J by 7 bases; unmatched bases: 2. In germline, CDR1 is KGHSH, CDR2 LQKENI. CDR3 size: 12 residues. DNA for the CDR3: TGTGCCAGCTCTAAGGGGGCTGAAAAACTGTTTTTT. Its translation: CASSKGAEKLFF. Drawing the rest from reference TRBV18 and TRBJ1-4, the complete variable domain is NAGVMQNPRHLVRRRGQEARLRCSPMKGHSHVYWYRQLPEEGLKFMVYLQKENIIDESGMPKERFSAEFPKEGPSILRIQQVVRGDSAAYFCASSKGAEKLFFGSGTQLSVL.

This rearrangement joins TRBV18 to TRBJ1-2; D is undetermined. Trimming stripped 3 bases from V and 6 bases from J, with 17 bases between. CDR3 length: 15 residues. Germline assignment: CDR1 KGHSH and CDR2 LQKENI. The CDR3 here is CASSPTREVFNGYTF. The CDR3 bases are TGTGCCAGCTCACCTACGCGGGAAGTCTTCAATGGCTACACCTTC.

This clone has just a few counts. At one boundary the junction diverges from the germline segment, which might be a read error. This chain links TRBV7-7 with TRBJ1-5, with TRBD1 matching over 7 bases. Germline CDR1 SSHAT, CDR2 FNYEAQ (reference sequence). This CDR3 is 18 amino acids long. The CDR3 DNA is TGTGCTAGCAGCCGACCGGGACAGAAGAATTTGAGCAATCAGCCCCAGCATTTT. It yields the protein CASSRPGQKNLSNQPQHF.

The rearrangement links TRBV20-1 to TRBJ2-3, with TRBD2 as a possible D gene (7 bases). V was trimmed by 3 bases and J by 4 bases, leaving 17 bases between them. The CDR3 has 15 residues. Germline CDR1 DFQATT, CDR2 SNEGSKA (reference sequence). The CDR3 DNA sequence: TGCAGTGCTAGTCTCGGCGGGGGCCCGGCAGATACGCAGTATTTT. It yields the protein CSASLGGGPADTQYF.

The V and J genes are TRBV30 and TRBJ1-6; perhaps TRBD1 as D (5 bases). The CDR3 contains 14 residues. CDR1 and CDR2 (germline): GTSNPN, SVGIG (reference sequence). Trimming took off 1 base at V and 4 bases at J, with 8 bases between the two ends. CDR3 amino acids: CAWSGEGYNSPLHF. The CDR3 DNA sequence: TGTGCCTGGAGTGGGGAGGGGTATAATTCACCCCTCCACTTT.

This chain joins TRBV18 and TRBJ2-6; D gene uncertain. V was pared by 3 bases and J by 2 bases, with 17 bases between. There are 18 residues in the CDR3. Germline-derived CDR1 and CDR2 are KGHSH and LQKENI. The CDR3 DNA reads as TGTGCCAGCTCACCGAGGCCTTTTCAGACGGCTGGGGCCAACGTCCTGACTTTC. This translates into CASSPRPFQTAGANVLTF.

The chain carries TRBV11-2 and TRBJ2-5, with TRBD2 as a possible D gene (6 bases). Trimming removed 5 bases at V and 6 bases at J, with 13 bases between. This CDR3 has 13 residues. Germline loops: CDR1 SGHAT, CDR2 FQNNGV. DNA for the CDR3: TGTGCCAGCAGCCCCGGGGGTCGGCAGACCCAGTACTTC. Encoded protein: CASSPGGRQTQYF.

V and J are TRBV5-4 and TRBJ1-3, with no clear D. The CDR3 runs 14 residues. Per the germline V gene, CDR1 is SGHNT and CDR2 is YYREEE (reference sequence). Trimming pared 0 bases from V and 1 base from J, leaving 5 bases between. CDR3 sequence: CASSLAGSGNTIYF. The CDR3 nucleotides read TGTGCCAGCAGCTTGGCCGGTTCTGGAAACACCATATATTTT.

The gene calls are TRBV19 and TRBJ1-1, with TRBD1 as a possible D gene (6 bases). The CDR3 is made up of 15 amino acids. CDR1 and CDR2 (germline): LNHDA, SQIVND (reference sequence). V was shortened by 6 bases and J by 3 bases, with 17 bases between the two germline ends. The CDR3 is CASRISGARDTEAFF. Here the CDR3 DNA reads TGTGCCAGTAGGATATCAGGGGCCAGGGACACTGAAGCTTTCTTT.

The chain combines TRBV5-1 with TRBJ2-2; TRBD2 aligns across 9 bases. Germline V gene sequence: CDR1 SGHRS, CDR2 YFSETQ. The length of the CDR3 is 19 residues. The J segment lost 4 bases and the V segment lost 3 bases, leaving 16 bases of the junction unmatched. The CDR3 DNA is TGCGCCAGCAGCTCTACAGTAGCGGGGGAGCCGCCGAGCACCGGGGAGCTGTTTTTT. Residues: CASSSTVAGEPPSTGELFF.

The chain is built from TRBV5-1 and TRBJ1-3; D is perhaps TRBD1 (6 bases). Germline values: CDR1 SGHRS, CDR2 YFSETQ. The CDR3 spans 16 residues. Trimming removed 1 base from V and 0 bases from J, with 11 bases in between. CDR3 sequence (DNA): TGCGCCAGCAGCTTGACAGGGTCTGGCTCTGGAAACACCATATATTTT. Encoded protein: CASSLTGSGSGNTIYF. The full variable domain, with the rest looked up from reference TRBV5-1 and TRBJ1-3, is KAGVTQTPRYLIKTRGQQVTLSCSPISGHRSVSWYQQTPGQGLQFLFEYFSETQRNKGNFPGRFSGRQFSNSRSEMNVSTLELGDSALYLCASSLTGSGSGNTIYFGEGSWLTVV.

The J gene is TRBJ1-5, the V gene TRBV30, with D possibly matching TRBD1 (5 bases). V was clipped by 7 bases and J by 6 bases, with 19 bases between them. This CDR3 contains 14 residues. CDR1 and CDR2 (germline): GTSNPN, SVGIG (reference sequence). The CDR3 here is CALSRGGKAQPQHF. The CDR3 nucleotides read TGTGCCTTGAGCCGGGGGGGTAAAGCTCAGCCCCAGCATTTT.

The chain couples TRBV11-2 to TRBJ1-1; D gene unclear. Per the germline V gene, CDR1 is SGHAT and CDR2 is FQNNGV. V was trimmed by 5 bases and J by 1 base, leaving 8 bases between them. This CDR3 has 13 amino acids. This CDR3 reads CASSRRQNTEAFF. DNA for the CDR3: TGTGCCAGCAGCCGTCGACAGAACACTGAAGCTTTCTTT.